This T cell receptor (beta chain) was found in a study of blood T cell repertoires in COVID-19. The overall study: Some COVID-19 samples were acute and others convalescent; all came from the United States, Italy and Spain.

The study recruited people aged about 18 to 95 years across roughly 25 US areas. J gave up 6 bases and V 4 bases, and 1 base lay outside the gene matches. This CDR3 contains 13 residues. In germline, CDR1 is SQVTM, CDR2 ANQGSEA. Assay used: immunoSEQ multiplex PCR; TCRdb lists only in-frame clones, some missing. The data show roughly 250,000 clones, roughly 91% seen once. V gene TRBV29-1 combines with J gene TRBJ2-2; TRBD2 matches at 11 bases. Sequencing was done on a sample of PBMCs or T cells enriched from blood (not recorded which). This sequence originates from a man in his forties who had recovered from COVID-19. CDR3 loop: CSVVLAGAGELFF. The CDR3 DNA reads as TGCAGCGTTGTACTAGCGGGAGCCGGGGAGCTGTTTTTT.